This TCR beta chain derives from a study of response to subunit inactivated influenza vaccine. The CDR3 loop spans 17 amino acids. CDR1 is LGHNA and CDR2 is YSLEER in the germline V gene. This clonotype came up a few times. The junction and the germline gene differ at one end; a read error may be behind it. TCRdb re-called the RT-PCR reads through MiXCR, storing one row per CDR3 protein. Of a few hundred thousand distinct CDR3 sequences listed, 13% to 15% are singletons. The sample was PBMCs from blood, taken 11 to 12 days after vaccination. This receptor was taken from a man between 45 and 60 years old who received an inactivated influenza vaccine. The chain joins TRBV4-3 to TRBJ2-3; D is unclear. DNA for the CDR3: TGCGCCAGCAGCCAAGAACCGACACACCTAACCACAAATACGCAGTATTTT. Its translation is CASSQEPTHLTTNTQYF.